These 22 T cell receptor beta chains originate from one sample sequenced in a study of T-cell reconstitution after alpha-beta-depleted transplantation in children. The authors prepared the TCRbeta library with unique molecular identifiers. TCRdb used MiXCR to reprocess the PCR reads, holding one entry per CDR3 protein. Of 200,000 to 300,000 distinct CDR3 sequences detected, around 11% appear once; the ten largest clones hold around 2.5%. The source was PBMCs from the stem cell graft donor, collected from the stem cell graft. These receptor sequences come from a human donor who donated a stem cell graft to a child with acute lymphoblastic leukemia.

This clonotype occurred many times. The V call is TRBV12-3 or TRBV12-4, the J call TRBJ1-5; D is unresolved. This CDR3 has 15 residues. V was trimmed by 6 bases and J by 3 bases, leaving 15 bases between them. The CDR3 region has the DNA TGTGCCAGCAGGCCTGTAGGCGGAGTCAATCAGCCCCAGCATTTT. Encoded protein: CASRPVGGVNQPQHF.

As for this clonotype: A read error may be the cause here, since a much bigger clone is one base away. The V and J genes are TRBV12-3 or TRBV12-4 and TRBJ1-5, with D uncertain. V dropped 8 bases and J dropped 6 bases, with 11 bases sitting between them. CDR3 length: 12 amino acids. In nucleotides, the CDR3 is TGTGCCAGCCAGGTCCGGGGTCAGCCCCAGCATTTT. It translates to CASQVRGQPQHF.

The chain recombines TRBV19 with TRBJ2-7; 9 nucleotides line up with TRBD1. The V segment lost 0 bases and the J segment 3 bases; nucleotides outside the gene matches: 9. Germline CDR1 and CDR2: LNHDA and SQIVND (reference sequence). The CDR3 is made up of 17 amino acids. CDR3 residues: CASSIDHGTGTLYEQYF. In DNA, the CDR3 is TGTGCCAGTAGTATAGATCACGGGACAGGGACTCTCTACGAGCAGTACTTC.

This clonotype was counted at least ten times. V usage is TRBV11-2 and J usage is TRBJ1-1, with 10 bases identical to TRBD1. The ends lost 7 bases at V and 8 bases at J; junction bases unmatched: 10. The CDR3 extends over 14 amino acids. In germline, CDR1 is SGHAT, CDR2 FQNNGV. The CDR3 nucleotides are TGTGCCAGCACGATCACCGGGACAGGGGAAGAAGCTTTCTTT. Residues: CASTITGTGEEAFF.

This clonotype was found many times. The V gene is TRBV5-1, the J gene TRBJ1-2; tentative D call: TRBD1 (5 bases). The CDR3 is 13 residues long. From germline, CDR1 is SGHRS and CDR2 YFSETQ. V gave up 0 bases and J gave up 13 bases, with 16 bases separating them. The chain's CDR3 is CASSLGQGQGCTF. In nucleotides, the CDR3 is TGCGCCAGCAGCTTGGGCCAGGGCCAAGGATGCACCTTC. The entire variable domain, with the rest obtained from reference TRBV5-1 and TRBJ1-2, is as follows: KAGVTQTPRYLIKTRGQQVTLSCSPISGHRSVSWYQQTPGQGLQFLFEYFSETQRNKGNFPGRFSGRQFSNSRSEMNVSTLELGDSALYLCASSLGQGQGCTFGSGTRLTVV.

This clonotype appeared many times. The CDR3 reads CSVEPGQGDYEQYF. In DNA form, the CDR3 reads TGCAGCGTTGAGCCGGGACAGGGGGACTACGAGCAGTACTTC. V and J are TRBV29-1 and TRBJ2-7; 11 positions agree with TRBD1. The CDR3 has 14 residues. With 3 bases clipped from V and 3 bases from J, the junction kept 4 bases outside the gene matches. The germline CDR1 and CDR2 sequences are SQVTM and ANQGSEA.

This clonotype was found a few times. The CDR3 nucleotides are TGTGCCAGCAGCGTAGATCGTGTGGGGGTGGGCACTGAAGCTTTCTTT. It encodes CASSVDRVGVGTEAFF. The rearrangement uses TRBV9 and TRBJ1-1; D might be TRBD1 (5 bases). V shed 0 bases and J shed 4 bases, with 16 bases lying between them. The CDR3 contains 16 residues. Germline V gene lookup returns CDR1 SGDLS and CDR2 YYNGEE.

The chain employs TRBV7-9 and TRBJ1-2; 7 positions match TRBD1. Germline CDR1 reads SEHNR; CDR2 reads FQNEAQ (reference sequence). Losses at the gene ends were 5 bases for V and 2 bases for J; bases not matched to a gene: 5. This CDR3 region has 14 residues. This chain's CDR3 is CASSMGQSNYGYTF. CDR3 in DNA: TGTGCCAGCAGCATGGGACAGTCCAACTATGGCTACACCTTC.

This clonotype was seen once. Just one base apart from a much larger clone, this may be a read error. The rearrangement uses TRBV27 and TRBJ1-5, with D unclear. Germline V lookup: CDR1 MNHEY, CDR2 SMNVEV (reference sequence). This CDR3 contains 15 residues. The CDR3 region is CASSLTVGGNQHQHF. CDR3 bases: TGTGCCAGCAGTTTAACAGTTGGTGGGAATCAGCACCAGCATTTT.

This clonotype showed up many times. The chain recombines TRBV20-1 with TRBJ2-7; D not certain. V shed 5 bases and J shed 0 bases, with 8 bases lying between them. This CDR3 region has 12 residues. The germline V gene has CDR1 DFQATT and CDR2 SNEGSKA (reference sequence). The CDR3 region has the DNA TGCAGTGCTGATGTCAACTCCTACGAGCAGTACTTC. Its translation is CSADVNSYEQYF.

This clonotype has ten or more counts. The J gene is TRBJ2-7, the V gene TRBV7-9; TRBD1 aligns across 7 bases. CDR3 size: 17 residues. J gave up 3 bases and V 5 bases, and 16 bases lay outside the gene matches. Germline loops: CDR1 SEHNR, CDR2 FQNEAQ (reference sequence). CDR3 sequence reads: CASSETGQPQVFYEQYF. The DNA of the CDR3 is TGTGCCAGCAGCGAAACGGGACAGCCCCAAGTATTCTACGAGCAGTACTTC.

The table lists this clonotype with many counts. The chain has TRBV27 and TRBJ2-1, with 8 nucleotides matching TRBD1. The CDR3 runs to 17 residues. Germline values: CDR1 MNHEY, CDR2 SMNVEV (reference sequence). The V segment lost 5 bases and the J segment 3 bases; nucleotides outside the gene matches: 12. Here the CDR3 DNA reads TGTGCCAGCAGTCCCTTAATCGGTACAGGGGGCTACAATGAGCAGTTCTTC. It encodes CASSPLIGTGGYNEQFF.

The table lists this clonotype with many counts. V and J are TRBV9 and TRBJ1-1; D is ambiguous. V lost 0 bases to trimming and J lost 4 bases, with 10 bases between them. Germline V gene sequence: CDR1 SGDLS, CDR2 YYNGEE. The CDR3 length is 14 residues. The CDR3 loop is CASSVGGSGTEAFF. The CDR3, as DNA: TGTGCCAGCAGCGTAGGAGGGTCCGGCACTGAAGCTTTCTTT.

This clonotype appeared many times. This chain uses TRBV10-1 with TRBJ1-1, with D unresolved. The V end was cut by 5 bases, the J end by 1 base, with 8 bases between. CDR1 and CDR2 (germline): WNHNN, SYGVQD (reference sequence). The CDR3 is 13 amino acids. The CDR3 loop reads CASSFKKNTEAFF. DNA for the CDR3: TGCGCCAGCAGTTTCAAGAAGAACACTGAAGCTTTCTTT.

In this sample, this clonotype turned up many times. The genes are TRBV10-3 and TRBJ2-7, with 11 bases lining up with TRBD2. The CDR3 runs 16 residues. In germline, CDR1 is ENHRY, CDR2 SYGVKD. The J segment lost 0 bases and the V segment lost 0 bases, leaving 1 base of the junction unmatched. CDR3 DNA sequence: TGTGCCATCAGTGAGTCGGGGACTAGCGGCTCCTACGAGCAGTACTTC. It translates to CAISESGTSGSYEQYF.

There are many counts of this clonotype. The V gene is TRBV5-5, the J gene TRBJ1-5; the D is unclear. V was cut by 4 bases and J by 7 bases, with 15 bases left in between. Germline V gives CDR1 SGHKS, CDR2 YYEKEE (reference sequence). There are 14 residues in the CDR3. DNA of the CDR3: TGTGCCAGCAGCCCGGGAGTAGTCGGGCAGCCCCAGCATTTT. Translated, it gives CASSPGVVGQPQHF.

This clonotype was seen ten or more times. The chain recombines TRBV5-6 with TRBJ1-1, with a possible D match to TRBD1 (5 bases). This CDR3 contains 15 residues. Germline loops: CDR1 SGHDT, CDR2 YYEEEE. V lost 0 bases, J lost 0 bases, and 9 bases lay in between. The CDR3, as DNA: TGTGCCAGCAGCTTGGAGGGACGGCTGAACACTGAAGCTTTCTTT. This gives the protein CASSLEGRLNTEAFF.

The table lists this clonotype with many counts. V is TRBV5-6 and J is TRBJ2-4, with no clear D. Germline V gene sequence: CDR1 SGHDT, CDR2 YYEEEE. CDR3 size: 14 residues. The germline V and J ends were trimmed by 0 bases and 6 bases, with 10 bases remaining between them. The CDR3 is CASSLDPTTNIQYF. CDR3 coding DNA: TGTGCCAGCAGCTTGGACCCCACCACAAACATTCAGTACTTC.

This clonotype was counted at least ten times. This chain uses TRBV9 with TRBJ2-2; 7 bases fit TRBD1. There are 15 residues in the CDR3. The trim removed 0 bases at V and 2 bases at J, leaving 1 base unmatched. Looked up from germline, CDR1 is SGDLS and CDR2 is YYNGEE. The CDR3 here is CASSVGQGNTGELFF. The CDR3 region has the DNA TGTGCCAGCAGCGTAGGACAGGGAAACACCGGGGAGCTGTTTTTT.

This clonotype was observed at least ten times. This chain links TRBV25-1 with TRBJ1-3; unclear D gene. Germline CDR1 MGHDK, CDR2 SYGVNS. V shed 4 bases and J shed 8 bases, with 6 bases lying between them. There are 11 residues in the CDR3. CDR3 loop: CASSAADTIYF. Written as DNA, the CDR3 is TGTGCCAGCAGTGCGGCGGACACCATATATTTT.

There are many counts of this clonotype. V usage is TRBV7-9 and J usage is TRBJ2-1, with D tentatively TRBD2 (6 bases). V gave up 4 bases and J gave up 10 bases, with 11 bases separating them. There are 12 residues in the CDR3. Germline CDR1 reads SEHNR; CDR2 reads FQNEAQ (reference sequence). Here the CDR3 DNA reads TGTGCCAGCAGCTCCCTGACTAGAGAGCAGTTCTTC. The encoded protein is CASSSLTREQFF.

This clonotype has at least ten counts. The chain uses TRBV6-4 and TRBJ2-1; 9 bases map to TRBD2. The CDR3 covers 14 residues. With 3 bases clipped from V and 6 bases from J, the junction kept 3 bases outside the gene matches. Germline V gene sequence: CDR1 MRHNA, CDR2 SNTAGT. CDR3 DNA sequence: TGTGCCAGCAGTGAAGCGGGAGGAGGCAATGAGCAGTTCTTC. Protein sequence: CASSEAGGGNEQFF.